This T cell receptor beta chain was obtained from a study of cytomegalovirus exposure and HLA in healthy donors. Study-wide results and limits: In all likelihood, a cluster of highly shared sequence variants was a sequencing artifact. Productive status was seen about 90% or about 30% of the time for most TCR beta V segments in an earlier analysis.

Donors sampled were nominally healthy, though unrecorded immune exposures were likely. The PCR employed 60 Vbeta primers together with 13 Jbeta primers. The protocol was immunoSEQ multiplex PCR, while the TCRdb copy is restricted to in-frame clones and leaves out a portion. Of 150,000 to 200,000 clones in the sample, roughly 60% were seen once. Germline CDR1 reads SQVTM; CDR2 reads ANQGSEA. Trimming took off 6 bases at V and 6 bases at J, with 9 bases between the two ends. CDR3 size: 11 residues. This clone was seen only once. Its antigen is not known. The clonotype comes from a man aged 40-49 years in good health and CMV-seronegative. The rearrangement links TRBV29-1 to TRBJ2-1, with D possibly matching TRBD1 (5 bases). The sequencing input was PBMCs. CDR3 in amino acids: CSVKQANEQFF. The CDR3 nucleotides are TGCAGCGTAAAACAGGCCAATGAGCAGTTCTTC.